The rows below give T cell receptor beta chains drawn from one sample of a study of tumor and adjacent non-tumor tissue in lung cancer. One entry per CDR3 protein results from TCRdb running MiXCR on the multiplex PCR reads. The table includes just over 200,000 distinct CDR3 sequences, less than 80% detected once. The sample consisted of lung tumor tissue. The source of these receptors is a man aged 55 to 70 with non-small cell lung cancer. CDR3s leave out the opening cysteine and the closing phenylalanine or tryptophan. The order of the fields is CDR3 length, J gene, V gene, CDR3 protein.

14,TRBJ2-1,TRBV4-2,ASSQGTVTSYNEQH
13,TRBJ2-7,TRBV20-1,SDRDSTAGNYEQY
15,TRBJ1-1,TRBV20-1,SARLWDRDHWNTEAF
11,TRBJ2-1,TRBV6-1,ASWAGVNNEQF
12,TRBJ2-1,TRBV7-9,ASSLDWTYNEQF
12,TRBJ2-7,TRBV11-2,ASSFERTGYEQY
14,TRBJ2-1,TRBV11-2,ASSGIDRSSHNEQF
12,TRBJ1-1,TRBV11-2,VSSLVGRDTDAF
13,TRBJ2-1,TRBV11-3,ASSLRQGKHNEQF
14,TRBJ2-5,TRBV7-9,ANSFLGRVLLETQY
13,TRBJ1-3,TRBV11-3,TSTFDGSSGNTIY
11,TRBJ2-5,TRBV11-2,ANSLGKKETQY
12,TRBJ2-7,TRBV27,VSSSGQEHYEQY
15,TRBJ1-2,TRBV2,ASSEGGGQGIFYGYT
8,TRBJ2-7,TRBV20-1,SVGRYEQY
12,TRBJ2-7,TRBV5-1,ASSSGDRVGEQY
16,TRBJ2-1,TRBV13,ASSLAWIKDSASNEQF
11,TRBJ2-3,TRBV12-3/TRBV12-4,ASSLGSTDTHY
13,TRBJ2-2,TRBV19,VSSIIELGAGELF